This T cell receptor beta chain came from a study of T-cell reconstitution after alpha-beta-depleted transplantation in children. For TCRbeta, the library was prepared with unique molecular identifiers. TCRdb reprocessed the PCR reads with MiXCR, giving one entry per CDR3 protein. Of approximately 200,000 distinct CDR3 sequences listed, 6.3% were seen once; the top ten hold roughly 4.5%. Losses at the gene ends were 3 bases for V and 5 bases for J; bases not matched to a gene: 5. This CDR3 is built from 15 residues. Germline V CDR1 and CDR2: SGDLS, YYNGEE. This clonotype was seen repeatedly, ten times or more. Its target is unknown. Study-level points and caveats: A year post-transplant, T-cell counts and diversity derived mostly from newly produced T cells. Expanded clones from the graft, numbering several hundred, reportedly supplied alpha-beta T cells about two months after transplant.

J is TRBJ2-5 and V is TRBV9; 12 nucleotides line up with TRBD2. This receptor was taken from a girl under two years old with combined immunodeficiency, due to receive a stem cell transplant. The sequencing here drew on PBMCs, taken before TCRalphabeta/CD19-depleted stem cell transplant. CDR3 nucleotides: TGTGCCAGCAGCGAAGGACTAGCGGGGAGGGAGACCCAGTACTTC. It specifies CASSEGLAGRETQYF.